Presented here are 4 T cell receptor beta chains from one specimen sequenced in a study of OX40 agonist ivuxolimab in advanced cancers. Using immunoSEQ multiplex PCR, the repertoire was profiled, and TCRdb retains in-frame clones only, with some absent. The sample holds 90,000 to 95,000 clones, under 90% seen once. Specimen: CD4+ or CD8+ T cells sorted from blood, collected in a trial of the OX40 agonist ivuxolimab. The receptor source for this set is an adult with an advanced solid tumor such as melanoma, head and neck, liver or kidney cancer.

The V call is TRBV28, the J call TRBJ2-3; D gene ambiguous. This CDR3 has 11 residues. The germline gives CDR1 MDHEN, CDR2 SYDVKM. The CDR3 region is CVHSSPDTQYF. In DNA form, the CDR3 reads TGTGTCCATAGTTCCCCAGATACGCAGTATTTT.

The chain carries TRBV6-5 and TRBJ2-5, with D hard to call. Between the trimmed V and J ends, which lost 5 bases and 5 bases, there was a span of 9 bases. Germline CDR1 is MNHEY and CDR2 is SVGAGI. The CDR3 has 12 amino acids. The CDR3 region is CASSSSSETQYF. The CDR3 region has the DNA TGTGCCAGCAGTAGCTCAAGCGAGACCCAGTACTTC.

The rearrangement uses TRBV11-3 and TRBJ1-1; D remains ambiguous. CDR3 length: 14 amino acids. Trimming took off 1 base at V and 1 base at J, with 7 bases between the two ends. In germline, CDR1 is SGHNT, CDR2 YENEEA. This CDR3 is CASSLGGGNTEAFF. In DNA, the CDR3 is TGTGCCAGCAGCTTAGGAGGAGGGAACACTGAAGCTTTCTTT.

This chain uses TRBV9 with TRBJ2-7, with D perhaps TRBD1 or TRBD2 (5 bases each). Germline CDR1 is SGDLS and CDR2 is YYNGEE. The CDR3 has 14 residues. Trimming took 4 bases from V and 6 from J, leaving 17 bases between them. The CDR3 DNA is TGTGCCAGCAGCCCCGACTATGAGGGACGCGAGCAGTACGTC. Translated, it gives CASSPDYEGREQYV.